This T cell receptor (beta chain) was sequenced during a study of T cell responses to AZD1222 COVID-19 vaccine. Broader study findings: It was only after the peak T cell response that any repertoires were sampled.

A note on this clone: Its antigen is still unknown.

Produced via immunoSEQ multiplex PCR; TCRdb's table is partial and in-frame only. Of roughly 55,000 clones listed, roughly 90% were seen once; the top ten hold just under 2%. Trimming removed 6 bases from V and 2 bases from J, with 14 bases in between. Germline V gene sequence: CDR1 MDHEN, CDR2 SYDVKM. The CDR3 is 14 amino acids. The TCR sequence derives from an adult in good health. The chain employs TRBV28 and TRBJ2-7; D perhaps matches TRBD1 (5 bases). The source was peripheral blood, collected on day 0 of AZD1222 vaccination. The CDR3, as DNA: TGTGCCAGCAGCCCAGGACAAAATACCTACGAGCAGTACTTC. The encoded protein is CASSPGQNTYEQYF.